The clone carrying this T cell receptor (beta chain) has more than one count but fewer than ten. Its antigen is unidentified. This CDR3 spans 13 amino acids. The germline V gene encodes CDR1 SGHTA and CDR2 FQGNSA. The germline V and J ends were trimmed by 5 bases and 3 bases, with 8 bases remaining between them. TCRdb reanalysed the 5' RACE reads using MiXCR and keeps one entry per CDR3 protein. The table includes 390,000 or so distinct CDR3 sequences, approximately 15% detected once. This record belongs to a study of T-cell memory formation after mild COVID-19. About the research overall: The two donors had largely donor-specific TCR clusters.

Regarding the study as a whole: The study found balanced CD4/CD8 in clones contracting day 15 to 85 and a CD4+ lean in later expanders.

The chain has TRBV7-2 and TRBJ1-5, with D maybe TRBD1 (5 bases). The clonotype was recovered from a man aged 18-30 years who had mild COVID-19 (a few samples of this study predate the infection). Cell type and time point are not known. The sample taken for sequencing was PBMCs or a T cell subset sorted from them (not recorded which). The CDR3 nucleotides are TGTGCCAGCAGCCCAGGGTACAATCAGCCCCAGCATTTT. Its protein is CASSPGYNQPQHF.